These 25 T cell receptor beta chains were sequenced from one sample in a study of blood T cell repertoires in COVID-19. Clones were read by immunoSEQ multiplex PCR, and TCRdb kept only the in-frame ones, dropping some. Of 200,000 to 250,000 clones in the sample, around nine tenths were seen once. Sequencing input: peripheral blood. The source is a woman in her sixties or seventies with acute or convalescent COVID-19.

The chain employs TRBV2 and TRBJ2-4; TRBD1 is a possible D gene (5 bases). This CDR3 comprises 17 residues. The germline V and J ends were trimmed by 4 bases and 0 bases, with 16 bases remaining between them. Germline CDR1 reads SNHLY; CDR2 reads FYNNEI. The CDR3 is CASSVSGMDLAKNIQYF. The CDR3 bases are TGTGCCAGCAGTGTTTCAGGGATGGATCTAGCCAAAAACATTCAGTACTTC.

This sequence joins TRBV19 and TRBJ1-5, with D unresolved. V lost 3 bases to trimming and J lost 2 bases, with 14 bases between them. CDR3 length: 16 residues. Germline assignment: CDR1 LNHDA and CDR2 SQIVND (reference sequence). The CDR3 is CASSIISGGGNQPQHF. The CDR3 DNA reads TGTGCCAGTAGTATTATATCTGGAGGAGGCAATCAGCCCCAGCATTTT.

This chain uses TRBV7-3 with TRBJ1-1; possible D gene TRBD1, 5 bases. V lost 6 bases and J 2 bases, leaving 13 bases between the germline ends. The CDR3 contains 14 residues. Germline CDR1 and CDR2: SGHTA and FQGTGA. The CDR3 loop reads CASRVRAQNTEAFF. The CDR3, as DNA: TGTGCCAGCAGGGTCAGGGCACAAAACACTGAAGCTTTCTTT.

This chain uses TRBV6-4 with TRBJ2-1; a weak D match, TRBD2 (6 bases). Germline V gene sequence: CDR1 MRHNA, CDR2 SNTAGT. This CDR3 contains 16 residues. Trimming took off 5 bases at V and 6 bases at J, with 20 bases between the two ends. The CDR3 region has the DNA TGTGCCAGCAGTCTTTTCCCCGGCGGGACCAGCAATGAGCAGTTCTTC. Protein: CASSLFPGGTSNEQFF.

The CDR3 DNA sequence: TGTGCCAGCAGCGCCAGCCCGGGATCTACAGATACGCAGTATTTT. Translation gives CASSASPGSTDTQYF. The chain has TRBV9 and TRBJ2-3; a weak D match, TRBD2 (5 bases). V was cut by 3 bases and J by 3 bases, with 14 bases left in between. CDR3 size: 15 residues. Germline CDR1 reads SGDLS; CDR2 reads YYNGEE.

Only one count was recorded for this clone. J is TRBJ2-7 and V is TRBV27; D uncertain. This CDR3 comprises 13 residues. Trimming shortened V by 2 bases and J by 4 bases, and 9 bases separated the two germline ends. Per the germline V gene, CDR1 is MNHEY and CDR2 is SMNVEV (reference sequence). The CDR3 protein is CASSLMIRYEQYF. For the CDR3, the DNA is TGTGCCAGCAGTTTAATGATTCGGTACGAGCAGTACTTC.

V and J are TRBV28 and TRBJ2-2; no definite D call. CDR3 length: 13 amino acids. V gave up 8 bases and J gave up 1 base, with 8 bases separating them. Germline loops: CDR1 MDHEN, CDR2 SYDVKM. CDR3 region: CASYAGNTGELFF. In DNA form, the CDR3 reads TGTGCCAGCTACGCAGGGAACACCGGGGAGCTGTTTTTT.

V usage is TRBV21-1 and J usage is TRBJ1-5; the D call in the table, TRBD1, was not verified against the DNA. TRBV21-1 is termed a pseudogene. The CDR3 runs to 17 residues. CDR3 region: CASSKDSTVGSNQPQHF. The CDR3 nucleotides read TGTGCCAGCAGCAAAGATAGTACAGTAGGAAGCAATCAGCCCCAGCATTTT.

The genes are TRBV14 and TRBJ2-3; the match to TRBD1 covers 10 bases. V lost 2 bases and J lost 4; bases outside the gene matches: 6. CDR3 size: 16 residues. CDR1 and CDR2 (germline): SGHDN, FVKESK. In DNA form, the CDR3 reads TGTGCCAGCAGCCAACAGACAGGGGGCATGTCAGATACGCAGTATTTT. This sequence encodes CASSQQTGGMSDTQYF.

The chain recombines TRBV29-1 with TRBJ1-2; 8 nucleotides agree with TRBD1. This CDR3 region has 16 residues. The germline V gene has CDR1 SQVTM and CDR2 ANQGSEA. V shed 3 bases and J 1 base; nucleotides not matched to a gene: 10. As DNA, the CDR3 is TGCAGCGTTGATTTGGCAGGGGGCCCCCTTAACTATGGCTACACCTTC. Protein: CSVDLAGGPLNYGYTF.

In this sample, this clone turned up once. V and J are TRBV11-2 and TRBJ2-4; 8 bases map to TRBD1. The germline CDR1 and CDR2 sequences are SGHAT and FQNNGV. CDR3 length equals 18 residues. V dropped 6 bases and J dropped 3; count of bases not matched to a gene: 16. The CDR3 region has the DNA TGTGCCAGCAGGCAAGGCGGACAGGGCTCGGCCTTCAAAAACATTCAGTACTTC. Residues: CASRQGGQGSAFKNIQYF. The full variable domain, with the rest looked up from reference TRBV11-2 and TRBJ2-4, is EAGVAQSPRYKIIEKRQSVAFWCNPISGHATLYWYQQILGQGPKLLIQFQNNGVVDDSQLPKDRFSAERLKGVDSTLKIQPAKLEDSAVYLCASRQGGQGSAFKNIQYFGAGTRLSVL.

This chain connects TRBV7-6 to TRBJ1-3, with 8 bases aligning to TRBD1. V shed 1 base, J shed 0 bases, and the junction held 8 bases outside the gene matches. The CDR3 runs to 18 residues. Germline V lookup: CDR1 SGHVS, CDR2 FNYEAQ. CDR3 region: CASSLVGTGSYSGNTIYF. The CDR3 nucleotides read TGTGCCAGCAGCTTAGTTGGGACAGGCAGTTACTCTGGAAACACCATATATTTT.

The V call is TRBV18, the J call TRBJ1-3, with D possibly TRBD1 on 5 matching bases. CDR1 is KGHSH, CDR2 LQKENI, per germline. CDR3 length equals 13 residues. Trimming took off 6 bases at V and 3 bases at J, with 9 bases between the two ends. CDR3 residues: CASSGTYGNTIYF. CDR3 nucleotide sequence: TGTGCCAGCTCCGGGACTTATGGAAACACCATATATTTT.

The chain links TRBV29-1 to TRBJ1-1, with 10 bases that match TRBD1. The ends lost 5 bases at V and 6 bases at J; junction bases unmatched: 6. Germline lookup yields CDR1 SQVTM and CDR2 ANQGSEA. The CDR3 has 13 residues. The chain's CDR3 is CSVRQGARAEAFF. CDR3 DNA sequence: TGCAGCGTTCGACAGGGGGCGAGGGCTGAAGCTTTCTTT.

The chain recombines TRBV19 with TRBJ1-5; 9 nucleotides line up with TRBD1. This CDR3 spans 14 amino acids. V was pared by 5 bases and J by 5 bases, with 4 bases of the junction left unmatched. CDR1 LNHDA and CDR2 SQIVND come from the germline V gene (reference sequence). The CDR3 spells CASSPGQGHQPQHF. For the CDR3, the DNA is TGTGCCAGTAGTCCGGGACAGGGCCATCAGCCCCAGCATTTT.

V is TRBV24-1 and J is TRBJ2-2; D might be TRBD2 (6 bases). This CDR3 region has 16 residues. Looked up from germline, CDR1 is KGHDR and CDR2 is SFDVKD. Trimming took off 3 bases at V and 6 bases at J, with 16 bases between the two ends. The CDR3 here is CATSDPGDISPGELFF. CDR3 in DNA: TGTGCCACCAGTGATCCGGGGGATATCTCCCCCGGGGAGCTGTTTTTT.

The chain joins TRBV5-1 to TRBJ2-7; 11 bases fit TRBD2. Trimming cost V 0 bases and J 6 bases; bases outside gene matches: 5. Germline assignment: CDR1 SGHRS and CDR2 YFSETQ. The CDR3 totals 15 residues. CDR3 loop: CASSLEFTSGSEQYF. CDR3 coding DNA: TGCGCCAGCAGCTTGGAGTTTACTAGCGGGAGCGAGCAGTACTTC.

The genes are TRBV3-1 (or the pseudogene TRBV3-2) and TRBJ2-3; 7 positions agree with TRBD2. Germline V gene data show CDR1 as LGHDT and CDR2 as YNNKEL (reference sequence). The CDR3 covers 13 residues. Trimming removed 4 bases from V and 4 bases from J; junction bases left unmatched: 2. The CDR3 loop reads CASSPAGADTQYF. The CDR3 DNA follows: TGTGCCAGCAGCCCGGCGGGGGCAGATACGCAGTATTTT.

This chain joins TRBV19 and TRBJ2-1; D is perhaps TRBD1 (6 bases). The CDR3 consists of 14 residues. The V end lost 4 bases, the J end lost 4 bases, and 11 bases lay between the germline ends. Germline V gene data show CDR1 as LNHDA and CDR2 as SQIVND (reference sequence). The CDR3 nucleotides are TGTGCCAGTAGTAAGGGGGAATGGTACAATGAGCAGTTCTTC. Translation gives CASSKGEWYNEQFF.

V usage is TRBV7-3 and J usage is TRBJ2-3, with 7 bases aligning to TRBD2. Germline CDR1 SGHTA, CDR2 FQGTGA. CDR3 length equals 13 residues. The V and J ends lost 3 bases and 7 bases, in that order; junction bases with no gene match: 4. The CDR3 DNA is TGTGCCAGCAGCTTCATGACTAGCCATACGCAGTATTTT. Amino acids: CASSFMTSHTQYF.

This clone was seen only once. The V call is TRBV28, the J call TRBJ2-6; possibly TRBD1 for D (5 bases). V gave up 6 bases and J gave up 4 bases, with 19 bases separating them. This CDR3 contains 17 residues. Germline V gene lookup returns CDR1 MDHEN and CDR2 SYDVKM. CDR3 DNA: TGTGCCAGCAGGGGATTATTCTCAGGGCCGGGGGCCAACGTCCTGACTTTC. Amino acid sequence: CASRGLFSGPGANVLTF. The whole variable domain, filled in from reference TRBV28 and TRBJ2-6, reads DVKVTQSSRYLVKRTGEKVFLECVQDMDHENMFWYRQDPGLGLRLIYFSYDVKMKEKGDIPEGYSVSREKKERFSLILESASTNQTSMYLCASRGLFSGPGANVLTFGAGSRLTVL.

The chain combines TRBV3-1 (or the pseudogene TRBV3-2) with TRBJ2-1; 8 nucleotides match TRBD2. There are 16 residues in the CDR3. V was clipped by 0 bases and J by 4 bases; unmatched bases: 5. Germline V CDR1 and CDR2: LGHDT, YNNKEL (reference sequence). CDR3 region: CASSQEPSGLYNEQFF. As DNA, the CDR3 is TGTGCCAGCAGCCAAGAGCCTAGCGGGTTGTACAATGAGCAGTTCTTC.

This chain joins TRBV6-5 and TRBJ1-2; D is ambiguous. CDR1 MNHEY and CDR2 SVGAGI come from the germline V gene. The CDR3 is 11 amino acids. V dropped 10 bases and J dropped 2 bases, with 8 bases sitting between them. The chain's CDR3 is CATVTNYGYTF. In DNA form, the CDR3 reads TGTGCCACCGTAACAAACTATGGCTACACCTTC.

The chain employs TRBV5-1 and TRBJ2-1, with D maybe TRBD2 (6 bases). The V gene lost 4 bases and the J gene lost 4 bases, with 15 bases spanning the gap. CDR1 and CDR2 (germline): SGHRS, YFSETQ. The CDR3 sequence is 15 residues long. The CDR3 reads CASSGTGGSYNEQFF. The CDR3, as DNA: TGCGCCAGCAGCGGGACCGGGGGATCTTACAATGAGCAGTTCTTC.

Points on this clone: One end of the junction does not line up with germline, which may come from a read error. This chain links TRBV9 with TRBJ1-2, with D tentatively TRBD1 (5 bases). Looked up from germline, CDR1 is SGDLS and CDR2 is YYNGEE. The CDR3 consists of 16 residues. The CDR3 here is CASTNPRKGLIVYPFF. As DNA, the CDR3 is TGTGCCAGCACCAACCCCCGGAAGGGACTGATCGTGTATCCTTTCTTC.